This TCR beta chain was sequenced in a study of shared clonotypes between healthy human individuals. Only in-frame clones appear in the TCRdb table, and some are missing; sequencing was by immunoSEQ multiplex PCR. The sample consists of about 1 million clones, about three quarters of them appearing once. This CDR3 comprises 13 residues. The germline gives CDR1 SNHLY, CDR2 FYNNEI. With 4 bases removed from V and 5 bases from J, the gap between germline ends came to 11 bases. The source of this sequence is a man in his late teens or twenties in good health. V usage is TRBV2 and J usage is TRBJ2-5; a possible D gene is TRBD2 (6 bases). Sequencing was done on a sample of memory CD4+ T cells sorted from blood. The sample's subset: CD45RA-negative fraction. The CDR3 sequence: CASSGRLAETQYF. CDR3 in DNA: TGTGCCAGCAGTGGTCGGCTAGCGGAGACCCAGTACTTC.